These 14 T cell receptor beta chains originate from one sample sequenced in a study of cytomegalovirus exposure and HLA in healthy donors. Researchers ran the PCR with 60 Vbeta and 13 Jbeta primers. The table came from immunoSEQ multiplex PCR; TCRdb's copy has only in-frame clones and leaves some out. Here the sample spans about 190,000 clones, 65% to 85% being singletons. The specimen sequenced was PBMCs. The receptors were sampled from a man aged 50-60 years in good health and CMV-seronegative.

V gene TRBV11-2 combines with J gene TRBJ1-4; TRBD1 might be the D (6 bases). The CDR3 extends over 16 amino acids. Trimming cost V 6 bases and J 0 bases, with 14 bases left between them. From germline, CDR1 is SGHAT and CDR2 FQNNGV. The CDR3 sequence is CASSIGQLSTNEKLFF. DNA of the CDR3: TGTGCCAGCAGTATAGGACAGCTCTCAACTAATGAAAAACTGTTTTTT.

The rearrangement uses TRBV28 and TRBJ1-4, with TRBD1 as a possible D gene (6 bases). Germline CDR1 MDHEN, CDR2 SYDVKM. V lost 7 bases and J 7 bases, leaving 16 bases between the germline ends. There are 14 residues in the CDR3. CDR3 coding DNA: TGTGCCAGCAAAGTAGGGGGTAGTAGTGAAAAACTGTTTTTT. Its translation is CASKVGGSSEKLFF.

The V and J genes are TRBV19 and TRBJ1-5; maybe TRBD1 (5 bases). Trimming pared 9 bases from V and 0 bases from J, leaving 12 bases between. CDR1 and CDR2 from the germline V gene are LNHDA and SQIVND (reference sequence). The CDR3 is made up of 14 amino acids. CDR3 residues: CASRRAYSNQPQHF. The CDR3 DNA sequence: TGTGCCAGCCGCAGGGCGTATAGCAATCAGCCCCAGCATTTT.

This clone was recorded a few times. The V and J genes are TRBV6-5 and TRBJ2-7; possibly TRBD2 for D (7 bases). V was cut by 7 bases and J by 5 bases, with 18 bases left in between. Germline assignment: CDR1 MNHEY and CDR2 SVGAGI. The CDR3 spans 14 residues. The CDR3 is CASKSGGGKDEQYF. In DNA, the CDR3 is TGTGCCAGCAAATCGGGGGGCGGCAAAGACGAGCAGTACTTC.

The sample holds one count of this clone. CDR3 coding DNA: TGTGCCAGCAGTCCAAGGACAGGGGCCTACGAGCAGTACTTC. As protein: CASSPRTGAYEQYF. V gene TRBV6-1 combines with J gene TRBJ2-7; 9 bases line up with TRBD1. Germline lookup yields CDR1 MNHNS and CDR2 SASEGT. The CDR3 is made up of 14 amino acids. The junction had 4 bases not matched to a gene; V was cut back by 5 bases and J by 2 bases.

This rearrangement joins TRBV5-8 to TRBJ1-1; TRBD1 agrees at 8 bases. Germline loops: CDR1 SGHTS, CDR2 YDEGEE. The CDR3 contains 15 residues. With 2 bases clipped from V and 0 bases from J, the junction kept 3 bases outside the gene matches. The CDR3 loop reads CASSFRDRMNTEAFF. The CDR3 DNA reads TGTGCCAGCAGCTTCCGGGACAGGATGAACACTGAAGCTTTCTTT.

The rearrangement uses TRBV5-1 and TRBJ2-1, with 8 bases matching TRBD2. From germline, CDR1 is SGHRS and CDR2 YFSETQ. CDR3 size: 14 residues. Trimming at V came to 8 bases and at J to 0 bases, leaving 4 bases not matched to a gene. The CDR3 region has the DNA TGCGCCAGTTCGCGGGGGGCCTCCTACAATGAGCAGTTCTTC. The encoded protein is CASSRGASYNEQFF. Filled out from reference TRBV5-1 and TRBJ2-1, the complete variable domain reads KAGVTQTPRYLIKTRGQQVTLSCSPISGHRSVSWYQQTPGQGLQFLFEYFSETQRNKGNFPGRFSGRQFSNSRSEMNVSTLELGDSALYLCASSRGASYNEQFFGPGTRLTVL.

Written as DNA, the CDR3 is TGTGCCAGCAGCCTACGGGGTTGGGGCTCCTACAATGAGCAGTTCTTC. Translating gives CASSLRGWGSYNEQFF. This chain links TRBV7-2 with TRBJ2-1, with D perhaps matching TRBD2 (5 bases). Germline V gene lookup returns CDR1 SGHTA and CDR2 FQGNSA. Trimming shortened V by 5 bases and J by 0 bases, and 14 bases separated the two germline ends. The length of the CDR3 is 16 residues.

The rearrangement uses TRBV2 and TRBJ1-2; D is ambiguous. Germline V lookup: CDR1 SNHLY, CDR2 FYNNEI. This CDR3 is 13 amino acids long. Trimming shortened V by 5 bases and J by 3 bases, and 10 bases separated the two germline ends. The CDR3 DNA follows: TGTGCCAGCAGTAGACGACAAGACTATGGCTACACCTTC. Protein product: CASSRRQDYGYTF.

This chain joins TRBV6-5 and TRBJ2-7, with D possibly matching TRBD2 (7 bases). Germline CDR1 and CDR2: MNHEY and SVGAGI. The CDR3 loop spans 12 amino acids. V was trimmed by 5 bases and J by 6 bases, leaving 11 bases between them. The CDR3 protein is CASSRGGAEQYF. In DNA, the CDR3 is TGTGCCAGCAGTCGAGGGGGGGCCGAGCAGTACTTC.

The CDR3 region has the DNA TGTGCCAGCAGTTTGGACTTCTACGAGCAGTACTTC. It yields the protein CASSLDFYEQYF. This chain connects TRBV2 to TRBJ2-7; D is possibly TRBD2 (5 bases). V was shortened by 5 bases and J by 3 bases, with 8 bases between the two germline ends. CDR1 SNHLY and CDR2 FYNNEI come from the germline V gene. This CDR3 is 12 amino acids long. Full variable domain (remainder filled in from reference TRBV2 and TRBJ2-7): EPEVTQTPSHQVTQMGQEVILRCVPISNHLYFYWYRQILGQKVEFLVSFYNNEISEKSEIFDDQFSVERPDGSNFTLKIRSTKLEDSAMYFCASSLDFYEQYFGPGTRLTVT.

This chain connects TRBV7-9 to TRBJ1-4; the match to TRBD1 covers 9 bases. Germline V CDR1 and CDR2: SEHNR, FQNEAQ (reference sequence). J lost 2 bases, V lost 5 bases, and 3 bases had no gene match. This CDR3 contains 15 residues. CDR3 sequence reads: CASSTGTGTNEKLFF. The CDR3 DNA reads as TGTGCCAGCAGCACCGGGACAGGGACTAATGAAAAACTGTTTTTT.

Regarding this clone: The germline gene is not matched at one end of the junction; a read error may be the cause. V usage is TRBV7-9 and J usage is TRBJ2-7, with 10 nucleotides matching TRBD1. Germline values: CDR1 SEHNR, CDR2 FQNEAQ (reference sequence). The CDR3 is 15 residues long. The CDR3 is CSSSQRQGASGEQYF. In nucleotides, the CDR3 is TGTTCCAGCAGCCAAAGACAGGGGGCGAGTGGCGAGCAGTACTTC.

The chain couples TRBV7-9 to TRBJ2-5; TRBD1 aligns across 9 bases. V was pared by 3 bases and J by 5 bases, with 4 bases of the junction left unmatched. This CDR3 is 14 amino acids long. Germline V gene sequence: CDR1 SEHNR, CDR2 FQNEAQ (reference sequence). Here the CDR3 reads CASSLTGGTETQYF. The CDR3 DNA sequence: TGTGCCAGCAGCTTGACAGGGGGTACGGAGACCCAGTACTTC.